This is a list of T cell receptor beta chains from one sample in a study of T cells in Graves' hyperthyroidism and ophthalmopathy. Via MiXCR, TCRdb re-called the multiplex PCR reads, giving one row per CDR3 protein. The table shows some 490,000 distinct CDR3 sequences, with around a fifth occurring only once. Specimen: blood. The receptors were sampled from a woman in her 70s with Graves' ophthalmopathy. Both conserved end residues are part of each CDR3. A D gene is named only where the DNA matches it firmly. Size tells how often a clone was seen (once, few, many) or the class of an expanded clone, and some rows leave it out.

length: 13
V: TRBV19
size: NA
J: TRBJ1-4
D: TRBD1
CDR3: CASRRGLNEKLFF
DNA: TGTGCCAGTAGGAGGGGGCTGAATGAAAAACTGTTTTTT

length: 18
V: TRBV20-1
size: NA
J: TRBJ2-1
D: NA
CDR3: CSARELGQTGSSYNEPFF
DNA: TGCAGTGCTAGAGAATTGGGGCAAACTGGAAGCTCCTACAATGAGCCGTTCTTC

length: 15
V: TRBV5-1
size: NA
J: TRBJ1-4
D: NA
CDR3: CASSLAGGANEKLFF
DNA: TGCGCCAGCAGCTTGGCAGGAGGGGCTAATGAAAAACTGTTTTTT

length: 13
V: TRBV20-1
size: NA
J: TRBJ1-4
D: NA
CDR3: CSGGYTTNEKLFF
DNA: TGCAGTGGGGGGTATACAACTAATGAAAAACTGTTTTTT

length: 17
V: TRBV9
size: NA
J: TRBJ2-3
D: NA
CDR3: CASSPEGGSVSTDTQYF
DNA: TGTGCCAGCAGCCCGGAAGGGGGTAGCGTGTCCACAGATACGCAGTATTTT

length: 12
V: TRBV29-1
size: NA
J: TRBJ2-4
D: TRBD1
CDR3: CSAGTGLNIQYF
DNA: TGCAGCGCTGGGACAGGGCTAAACATTCAGTACTTC

length: 16
V: TRBV12-3/TRBV12-4
size: NA
J: TRBJ2-1
D: TRBD1
CDR3: CASSVIRDRGHHEQFF
DNA: TGTGCCAGCAGTGTAATTCGGGACAGGGGGCATCACGAGCAGTTCTTC

length: 14
V: TRBV28
size: NA
J: TRBJ1-6
D: NA
CDR3: CASSLPLPTAPLHF
DNA: TGTGCCAGCAGTTTGCCACTGCCTACGGCACCCCTCCACTTT

length: 16
V: TRBV7-3
size: few
J: TRBJ2-3
D: TRBD2
CDR3: CASSLRGSGSGDTQYF
DNA: TGTGCCAGCAGCTTAAGGGGTAGCGGGAGTGGTGATACGCAGTATTTT

length: 14
V: TRBV30
size: few
J: TRBJ2-7
D: TRBD2
CDR3: CAWSVPARESGQYF
DNA: TGTGCCTGGAGCGTACCTGCGCGGGAGAGCGGGCAGTACTTC

length: 14
V: TRBV6-1
size: NA
J: TRBJ1-5
D: NA
CDR3: CASRTGQGGQPQHF
DNA: TGTGCCAGCAGAACGGGCCAGGGTGGTCAGCCCCAGCATTTT

length: 19
V: TRBV6-5
size: NA
J: TRBJ2-2
D: TRBD2
CDR3: CASSFRGLALRINTGELFF
DNA: TGTGCCAGCAGTTTCCGAGGACTAGCGCTCCGAATAAACACCGGGGAGCTGTTTTTT

length: 15
V: TRBV12-3/TRBV12-4
size: NA
J: TRBJ1-2
D: NA
CDR3: CASSLVGDLKNGYTF
DNA: TGTGCCAGCAGTTTAGTAGGGGATCTTAAAAATGGCTACACCTTC

length: 14
V: TRBV27
size: NA
J: TRBJ1-1
D: TRBD1
CDR3: CASRNLRDRVEAFF
DNA: TGTGCCAGCAGGAATCTCCGGGACAGGGTTGAAGCTTTCTTT

length: 12
V: TRBV7-2
size: few
J: TRBJ2-5
D: NA
CDR3: CASSLHSETQYF
DNA: TGTGCCAGCAGCCTACACTCGGAGACCCAGTACTTC

length: 16
V: TRBV6-6
size: few
J: TRBJ2-7
D: TRBD2
CDR3: CASSYGSGSTGYEQYF
DNA: TGTGCCAGCAGTTACGGTAGCGGGAGTACTGGATACGAGCAGTACTTC

length: 14
V: TRBV12-3/TRBV12-4
size: many
J: TRBJ1-1
D: TRBD1
CDR3: CASNDGTGEAEAFF
DNA: TGTGCCAGCAACGACGGGACAGGGGAGGCTGAAGCTTTCTTT

length: 17
V: TRBV2
size: few
J: TRBJ1-5
D: NA
CDR3: CASTLGRGAGGNQPQHF
DNA: TGTGCCAGCACTCTGGGCAGGGGAGCAGGGGGCAATCAGCCCCAGCATTTT

length: 12
V: TRBV2
size: many
J: TRBJ1-1
D: NA
CDR3: CASSAETTEAFF
DNA: TGTGCCAGCAGTGCCGAGACCACTGAAGCTTTCTTT

length: 11
V: TRBV10-3
size: NA
J: TRBJ1-2
D: NA
CDR3: CATQDSYGYTF
DNA: TGTGCCACCCAGGACAGCTATGGCTACACCTTC

length: 13
V: TRBV20-1
size: many
J: TRBJ2-2
D: NA
CDR3: CSAREPISRELFF
DNA: TGCAGTGCAAGGGAACCAATATCCCGGGAGCTGTTTTTT

length: 14
V: TRBV30
size: NA
J: TRBJ1-3
D: NA
CDR3: CATKGWDSGNTIYF
DNA: TGTGCCACAAAGGGTTGGGACTCTGGAAACACCATATATTTT

length: 16
V: TRBV3-1
size: many
J: TRBJ2-7
D: NA
CDR3: CASSQDLYGYSYEQYF
DNA: TGTGCCAGCAGCCAAGATTTGTACGGATACTCCTACGAGCAGTACTTC

length: 14
V: TRBV18
size: few
J: TRBJ1-5
D: NA
CDR3: CASSPGQGHQPQHF
DNA: TGTGCCAGCTCACCTGGGCAGGGCCATCAGCCCCAGCATTTT

length: 13
V: TRBV7-9
size: NA
J: TRBJ2-1
D: NA
CDR3: CASSSTRSHEQFF
DNA: TGTGCCAGCAGCTCTACCAGGTCCCATGAGCAGTTCTTC

length: 14
V: TRBV2
size: NA
J: TRBJ2-1
D: TRBD2
CDR3: CASTAGVNYNEQFF
DNA: TGTGCCAGCACCGCGGGAGTGAACTACAATGAGCAGTTCTTC

length: 14
V: TRBV20-1
size: NA
J: TRBJ2-3
D: NA
CDR3: CSARDFTGTDTQYF
DNA: TGCAGTGCTAGAGATTTCACAGGCACAGATACGCAGTATTTT

length: 13
V: TRBV3-1
size: NA
J: TRBJ2-5
D: NA
CDR3: CASSQIHRETQYF
DNA: TGTGCCAGCAGCCAAATACACAGGGAGACCCAGTACTTC

length: 12
V: TRBV19
size: few
J: TRBJ2-2
D: NA
CDR3: CASSNWPGELFF
DNA: TGTGCCAGTAGTAACTGGCCAGGGGAGCTGTTTTTT

length: 13
V: TRBV7-2
size: many
J: TRBJ2-2
D: TRBD2
CDR3: CASRFGGAGELFF
DNA: TGTGCCAGCAGGTTCGGGGGGGCCGGGGAGCTGTTTTTT

length: 16
V: TRBV7-8
size: NA
J: TRBJ2-7
D: TRBD1
CDR3: CASSLAPGTGGWEQYF
DNA: TGTGCCAGCAGCTTAGCCCCCGGGACAGGGGGCTGGGAGCAGTACTTC

length: 18
V: TRBV4-3
size: NA
J: TRBJ2-1
D: TRBD2
CDR3: CASSQYRLAGGSYNEQFF
DNA: TGCGCCAGCAGCCAATACCGACTAGCGGGAGGCTCCTACAATGAGCAGTTCTTC

length: 13
V: TRBV7-2
size: NA
J: TRBJ2-3
D: NA
CDR3: CASSGDWPDTQYF
DNA: TGTGCCAGCAGCGGGGACTGGCCCGATACGCAGTATTTT

length: 15
V: TRBV6-1
size: NA
J: TRBJ1-4
D: NA
CDR3: CASSSSGGAGEKLFF
DNA: NA

length: 16
V: TRBV5-1
size: few
J: TRBJ2-2
D: TRBD2
CDR3: CASSDGLAGGSGELFF
DNA: TGCGCCAGCAGCGACGGACTAGCGGGAGGATCCGGGGAGCTGTTTTTT

length: 17
V: TRBV24-1
size: few
J: TRBJ2-3
D: NA
CDR3: CATSDPAERPWTDTQYF
DNA: TGTGCCACCAGTGATCCCGCTGAGCGCCCTTGGACAGATACGCAGTATTTT

length: 13
V: TRBV7-9
size: NA
J: TRBJ1-2
D: TRBD1
CDR3: CASSPRQGVGYTF
DNA: TGTGCCAGCAGCCCAAGACAGGGCGTGGGCTACACCTTC

length: 13
V: TRBV30
size: few
J: TRBJ1-1
D: NA
CDR3: CAWRSGDNTEAFF
DNA: TGTGCCTGGAGATCAGGGGATAACACTGAAGCTTTCTTT

length: 14
V: TRBV20-1
size: few
J: TRBJ2-7
D: TRBD2
CDR3: CSARDRGGSLEQYF
DNA: TGCAGTGCTAGAGATCGGGGGGGCTCGCTCGAGCAGTACTTC

length: 15
V: TRBV10-2
size: many
J: TRBJ1-1
D: NA
CDR3: CASSESHRRGTEAFF
DNA: TGCGCCAGCAGTGAGTCTCACAGAAGAGGAACTGAAGCTTTCTTT

length: 13
V: TRBV29-1
size: NA
J: TRBJ1-3
D: NA
CDR3: CSGRSAGGNTIYF
DNA: TGCAGCGGTCGATCGGCAGGGGGAAACACCATATATTTT

length: 14
V: TRBV30
size: many
J: TRBJ2-7
D: TRBD2
CDR3: CAWRGGAGAYEQYF
DNA: TGTGCCTGGAGGGGAGGAGCGGGAGCCTACGAGCAGTACTTC